The rows below give T cell receptor beta chains drawn from one sample of a study of T cell changes during pregnancy in multiple sclerosis. Repertoires were generated with immunoSEQ multiplex PCR, while TCRdb's copy carries only in-frame clones and drops some. The sample contains tens of thousands of clones, more than 70% of which appear only once. This specimen was CD8+ T cells from peripheral blood mononuclear cells, taken after pregnancy. The receptors come from a female donor in good health, enrolled as a control in a pregnancy study. Each CDR3 is given with its conserved first and last residue. A D gene is named only where the DNA matches it firmly. The size field is filled for only some rows; it gives once, few, many or a size class.

d_gene: TRBD1; v_gene: TRBV28; j_gene: TRBJ1-2; len: 15; abundance: NA; CDR3nt: TGTGCCAGCAGATATCTCCGGGACAGGGCGTATGGCTACACCTTC; CDR3aa: CASRYLRDRAYGYTF
d_gene: NA; v_gene: TRBV4-3; j_gene: TRBJ1-1; len: 14; abundance: NA; CDR3nt: TGCGCCAGCAGCCAAGGTACAGAGAACACTGAAGCTTTCTTT; CDR3aa: CASSQGTENTEAFF
d_gene: TRBD2; v_gene: TRBV27; j_gene: TRBJ2-7; len: 14; abundance: NA; CDR3nt: TGTGCCAGCAGTTTTCTAGCGGAATCCTACGAGCAGTACTTC; CDR3aa: CASSFLAESYEQYF
d_gene: NA; v_gene: TRBV5-4; j_gene: TRBJ1-2; len: 13; abundance: NA; CDR3nt: TGTGCCAGCAGCTTGAAGACTCCAGATGGCTACACCTTC; CDR3aa: CASSLKTPDGYTF
d_gene: TRBD2; v_gene: TRBV6-1; j_gene: TRBJ2-1; len: 13; abundance: NA; CDR3nt: TGTGCCACCGTAGCGGGGGGGCTGAATGAGCAGTTCTTC; CDR3aa: CATVAGGLNEQFF
d_gene: TRBD2; v_gene: TRBV7-9; j_gene: TRBJ2-7; len: 14; abundance: NA; CDR3nt: TGTGCCAGCAGCTTAGCGGGGACTAGACTCGAGCAGTACTTC; CDR3aa: CASSLAGTRLEQYF
d_gene: NA; v_gene: TRBV7-9; j_gene: TRBJ1-4; len: 12; abundance: NA; CDR3nt: TGTGCCAGCAGCGGGGGCCCAGGGGAGAAGTTTTTT; CDR3aa: CASSGGPGEKFF
d_gene: TRBD2; v_gene: TRBV19; j_gene: TRBJ2-2; len: 18; abundance: NA; CDR3nt: TGTGCCAGTAGTCCACTAGCGGGGGGATATACGAACACCGGGGAGCTGTTTTTT; CDR3aa: CASSPLAGGYTNTGELFF
d_gene: NA; v_gene: TRBV4-3; j_gene: TRBJ2-5; len: 15; abundance: NA; CDR3nt: TGCGCCAGCAGCCCTCGGGGCGGGGTAATGGAGACCCAGTACTTC; CDR3aa: CASSPRGGVMETQYF
d_gene: NA; v_gene: TRBV30; j_gene: TRBJ1-2; len: 12; abundance: NA; CDR3nt: TGTGCCTGGAGTCCTTCGGGTGATGGCTACACCTTC; CDR3aa: CAWSPSGDGYTF
d_gene: NA; v_gene: TRBV19; j_gene: TRBJ1-1; len: 13; abundance: NA; CDR3nt: TGTGCCAGTAGTATAAGCGGGGGCAGCGAAGCTTTCTTT; CDR3aa: CASSISGGSEAFF
d_gene: NA; v_gene: TRBV7-9; j_gene: TRBJ2-3; len: 14; abundance: NA; CDR3nt: TGTGCCAGCAGCTTTCCCATTCGGGGAGATACGCAGTATTTT; CDR3aa: CASSFPIRGDTQYF
d_gene: NA; v_gene: TRBV6-4; j_gene: TRBJ1-1; len: 14; abundance: NA; CDR3nt: TGTGCCAGCAGTAGGGAACAGGGCTTATCTGAAGCTTTCTTT; CDR3aa: CASSREQGLSEAFF
d_gene: NA; v_gene: TRBV15; j_gene: TRBJ2-2; len: 12; abundance: few; CDR3nt: TGTGCCACCGTACAGTTCACCGGGGAGCTGTTTTTT; CDR3aa: CATVQFTGELFF
d_gene: NA; v_gene: TRBV27; j_gene: TRBJ2-5; len: 15; abundance: once; CDR3nt: TGTGCCAGCAGTTTGAGGGCCACCACTCGAGAGACCCAGTACTTC; CDR3aa: CASSLRATTRETQYF
d_gene: TRBD1; v_gene: TRBV28; j_gene: TRBJ1-1; len: 15; abundance: NA; CDR3nt: TGTGCCAGCAGTCTTTTGACAGGGCTGAACACTGAAGCTTTCTTT; CDR3aa: CASSLLTGLNTEAFF
d_gene: NA; v_gene: TRBV4-3; j_gene: TRBJ2-1; len: 15; abundance: NA; CDR3nt: TGCGCCAGCAGCCAAAGTAGCGGCACAAACAATGAGCAGTTCTTC; CDR3aa: CASSQSSGTNNEQFF
d_gene: TRBD1; v_gene: TRBV28; j_gene: TRBJ1-5; len: 14; abundance: NA; CDR3nt: TGTGCCAGCAGACCGGGACAGGCAATCGAGCCCCAGCATTTT; CDR3aa: CASRPGQAIEPQHF
d_gene: NA; v_gene: TRBV14; j_gene: TRBJ2-3; len: 13; abundance: NA; CDR3nt: TGTGCCAGCAATTGGGGCGGCACAGATACGCAGTATTTT; CDR3aa: CASNWGGTDTQYF
d_gene: NA; v_gene: TRBV4-3; j_gene: TRBJ2-2; len: 11; abundance: NA; CDR3nt: TGCGCCAGCGGCCCCTCGGGGGAGCTGTTTTTT; CDR3aa: CASGPSGELFF
d_gene: NA; v_gene: TRBV6-5; j_gene: TRBJ2-7; len: 11; abundance: NA; CDR3nt: TGTGCCAGCAGTGACAGCTACGAGCAGTACTTC; CDR3aa: CASSDSYEQYF
d_gene: NA; v_gene: TRBV28; j_gene: TRBJ1-1; len: 14; abundance: NA; CDR3nt: TGTGCCAGCAGTTTAGACAGGTTGAACACTGAAGCTTTCTTT; CDR3aa: CASSLDRLNTEAFF
d_gene: NA; v_gene: TRBV6-6; j_gene: TRBJ1-1; len: 15; abundance: NA; CDR3nt: TGTGCCAGCAGTTACTCTACGGGACAGAACACTGAAGCTTTCTTT; CDR3aa: CASSYSTGQNTEAFF
d_gene: TRBD1; v_gene: TRBV27; j_gene: TRBJ1-6; len: 15; abundance: NA; CDR3nt: TGTGCCAGCAGTTTAGGGACAGGGTTCAATTCACCCCTCCACTTT; CDR3aa: CASSLGTGFNSPLHF
d_gene: TRBD2; v_gene: TRBV9; j_gene: TRBJ2-1; len: 15; abundance: once; CDR3nt: TGTGCCAGCAGCGTAGGCGGGGGGGGCTACAATGAGCAGTTCTTC; CDR3aa: CASSVGGGGYNEQFF
d_gene: NA; v_gene: TRBV7-3; j_gene: TRBJ1-1; len: 16; abundance: NA; CDR3nt: TGTGCCAGCAGCTTAACTTCGGGGGGCTCCGGCACTGAAGCTTTCTTT; CDR3aa: CASSLTSGGSGTEAFF
d_gene: TRBD1; v_gene: TRBV27; j_gene: TRBJ2-5; len: 17; abundance: NA; CDR3nt: TGTGCCAGCAGTTTACGGTTTGCAACAGGGGAACAAGAGACCCAGTACTTC; CDR3aa: CASSLRFATGEQETQYF
d_gene: NA; v_gene: TRBV7-8; j_gene: TRBJ1-2; len: 13; abundance: NA; CDR3nt: TGTGCCAGCAGCTTAAGTCAGGCCGGCGGCTACACCTTC; CDR3aa: CASSLSQAGGYTF
d_gene: TRBD1; v_gene: TRBV5-4; j_gene: TRBJ1-6; len: 14; abundance: NA; CDR3nt: TGTGCCAGCAGCTATGGGACAGGGCAGTCACCCCTCCACTTT; CDR3aa: CASSYGTGQSPLHF
d_gene: TRBD1; v_gene: TRBV7-6; j_gene: TRBJ1-2; len: 15; abundance: NA; CDR3nt: TGTGCCAGCAGCTTAAAGTCTGGACAGGGCGATGGCTACACCTTC; CDR3aa: CASSLKSGQGDGYTF